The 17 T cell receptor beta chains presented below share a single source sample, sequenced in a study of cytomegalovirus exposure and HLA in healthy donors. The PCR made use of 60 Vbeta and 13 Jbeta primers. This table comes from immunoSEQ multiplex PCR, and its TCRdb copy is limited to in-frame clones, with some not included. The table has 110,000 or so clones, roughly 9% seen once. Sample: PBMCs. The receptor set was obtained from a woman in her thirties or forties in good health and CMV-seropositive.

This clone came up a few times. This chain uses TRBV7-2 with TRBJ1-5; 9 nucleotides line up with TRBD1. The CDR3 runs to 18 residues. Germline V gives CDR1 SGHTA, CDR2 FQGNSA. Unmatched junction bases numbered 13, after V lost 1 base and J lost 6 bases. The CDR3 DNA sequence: TGTGCCAGCAGCTTAGTGACCCGGACAGGGGTAGGTAGTCAGCCCCAGCATTTT. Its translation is CASSLVTRTGVGSQPQHF. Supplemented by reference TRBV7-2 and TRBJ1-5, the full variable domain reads GAGVSQSPSNKVTEKGKDVELRCDPISGHTALYWYRQSLGQGLEFLIYFQGNSAPDKSGLPSDRFSAERTGGSVSTLTIQRTQQEDSAVYLCASSLVTRTGVGSQPQHFGDGTRLSIL.

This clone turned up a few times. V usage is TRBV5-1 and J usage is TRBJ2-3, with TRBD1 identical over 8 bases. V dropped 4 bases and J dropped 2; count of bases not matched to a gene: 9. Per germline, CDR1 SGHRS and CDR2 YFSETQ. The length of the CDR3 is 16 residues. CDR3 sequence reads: CASSPGQGDSTDTQYF. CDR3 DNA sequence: TGCGCCAGCAGCCCCGGACAGGGAGACTCCACAGATACGCAGTATTTT.

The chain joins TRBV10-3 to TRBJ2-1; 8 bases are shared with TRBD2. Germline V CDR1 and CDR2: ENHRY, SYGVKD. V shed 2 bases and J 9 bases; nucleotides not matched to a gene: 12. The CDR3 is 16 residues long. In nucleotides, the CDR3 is TGTGCCATCAGTGAGGTTGGAGCGGGGGCCCTTCTTGAGCAGTTCTTC. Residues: CAISEVGAGALLEQFF.

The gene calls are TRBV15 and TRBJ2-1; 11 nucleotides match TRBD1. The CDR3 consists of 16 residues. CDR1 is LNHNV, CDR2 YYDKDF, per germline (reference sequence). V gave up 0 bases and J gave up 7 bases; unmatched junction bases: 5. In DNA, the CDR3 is TGTGCCACCAGCAGAGATAGGGACAGGGGGTATAATGAGCAGTTCTTC. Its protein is CATSRDRDRGYNEQFF.

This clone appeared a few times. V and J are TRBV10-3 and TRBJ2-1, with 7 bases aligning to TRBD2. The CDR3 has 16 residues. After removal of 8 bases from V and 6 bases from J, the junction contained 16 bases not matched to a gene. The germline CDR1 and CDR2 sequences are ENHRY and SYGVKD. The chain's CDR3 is CAIGLGDFGGGNEQFF. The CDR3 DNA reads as TGTGCCATCGGGCTGGGGGATTTTGGGGGGGGCAATGAGCAGTTCTTC.

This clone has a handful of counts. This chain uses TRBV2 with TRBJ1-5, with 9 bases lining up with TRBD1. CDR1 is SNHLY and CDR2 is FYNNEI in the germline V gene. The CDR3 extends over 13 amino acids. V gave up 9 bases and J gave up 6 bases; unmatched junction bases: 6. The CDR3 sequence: CARGGQGGQPQHF. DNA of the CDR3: TGTGCCAGAGGGGGACAGGGAGGTCAGCCCCAGCATTTT.

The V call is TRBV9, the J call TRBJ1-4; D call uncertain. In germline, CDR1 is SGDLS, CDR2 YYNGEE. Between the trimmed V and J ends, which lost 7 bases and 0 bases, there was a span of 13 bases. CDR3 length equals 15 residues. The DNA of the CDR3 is TGTGCCAGCTCTTCGCGGACTGCAACTAATGAAAAACTGTTTTTT. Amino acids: CASSSRTATNEKLFF.

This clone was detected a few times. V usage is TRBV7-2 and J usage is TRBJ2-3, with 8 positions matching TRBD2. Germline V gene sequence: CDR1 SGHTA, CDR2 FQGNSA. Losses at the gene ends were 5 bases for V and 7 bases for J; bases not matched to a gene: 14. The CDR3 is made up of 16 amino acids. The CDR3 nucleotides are TGTGCCAGCAGCCCCATCGCGGGGGGAAGGGGGAATACGCAGTATTTT. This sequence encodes CASSPIAGGRGNTQYF.

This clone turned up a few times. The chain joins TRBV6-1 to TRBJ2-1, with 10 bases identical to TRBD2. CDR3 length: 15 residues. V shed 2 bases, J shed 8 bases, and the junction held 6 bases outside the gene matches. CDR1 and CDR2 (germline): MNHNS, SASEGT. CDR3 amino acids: CASSEKASGGHEQFF. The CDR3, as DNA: TGTGCCAGCAGTGAAAAGGCTAGCGGGGGCCATGAGCAGTTCTTC.

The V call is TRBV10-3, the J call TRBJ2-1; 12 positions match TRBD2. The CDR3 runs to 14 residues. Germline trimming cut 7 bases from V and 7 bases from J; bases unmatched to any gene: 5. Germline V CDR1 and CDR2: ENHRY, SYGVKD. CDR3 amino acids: CAITSSGGVNEQFF. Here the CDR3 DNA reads TGTGCCATCACCTCTAGCGGGGGGGTGAATGAGCAGTTCTTC.

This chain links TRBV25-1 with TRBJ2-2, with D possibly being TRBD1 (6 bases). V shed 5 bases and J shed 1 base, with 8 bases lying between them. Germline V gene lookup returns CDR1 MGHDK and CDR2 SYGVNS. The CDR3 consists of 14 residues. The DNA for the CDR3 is TGTGCCAGCAGTCTGACAGGGAACACCGGGGAGCTGTTTTTT. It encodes CASSLTGNTGELFF.

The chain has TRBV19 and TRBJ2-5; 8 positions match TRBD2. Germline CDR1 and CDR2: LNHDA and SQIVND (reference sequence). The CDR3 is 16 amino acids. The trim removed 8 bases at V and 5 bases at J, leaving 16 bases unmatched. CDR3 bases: TGTGCCAGTTCTTTTGGAGGGGCGGGGGGAAGTGAGACCCAGTACTTC. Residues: CASSFGGAGGSETQYF. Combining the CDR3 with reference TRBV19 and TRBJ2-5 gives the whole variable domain DGGITQSPKYLFRKEGQNVTLSCEQNLNHDAMYWYRQDPGQGLRLIYYSQIVNDFQKGDIAEGYSVSREKKESFPLTVTSAQKNPTAFYLCASSFGGAGGSETQYFGPGTRLLVL.

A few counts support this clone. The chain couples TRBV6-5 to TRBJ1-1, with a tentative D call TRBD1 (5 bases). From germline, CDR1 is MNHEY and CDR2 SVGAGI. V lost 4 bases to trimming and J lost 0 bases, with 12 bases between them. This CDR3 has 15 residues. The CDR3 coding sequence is TGTGCCAGCAGTTCCCCTCGGGGGATGAACACTGAAGCTTTCTTT. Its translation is CASSSPRGMNTEAFF.

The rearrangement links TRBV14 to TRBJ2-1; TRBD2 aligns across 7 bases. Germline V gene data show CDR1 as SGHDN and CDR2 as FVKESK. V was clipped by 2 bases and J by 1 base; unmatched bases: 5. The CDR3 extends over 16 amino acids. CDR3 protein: CASSQFPGGSYNEQFF. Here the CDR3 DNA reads TGTGCCAGCAGCCAATTTCCGGGGGGATCCTACAATGAGCAGTTCTTC.

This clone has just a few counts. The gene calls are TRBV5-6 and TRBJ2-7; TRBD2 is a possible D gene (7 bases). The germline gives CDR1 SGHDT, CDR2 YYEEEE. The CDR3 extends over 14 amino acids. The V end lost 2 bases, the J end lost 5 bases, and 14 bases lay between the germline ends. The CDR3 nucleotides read TGTGCCAGCAGCTTTTTAGGGGGGGAACACGAGCAGTACTTC. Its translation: CASSFLGGEHEQYF.

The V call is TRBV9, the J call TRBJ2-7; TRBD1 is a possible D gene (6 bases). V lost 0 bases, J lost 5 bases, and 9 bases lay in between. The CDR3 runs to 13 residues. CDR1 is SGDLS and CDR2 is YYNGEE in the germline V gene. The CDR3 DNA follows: TGTGCCAGCAGCGTAGGCAGGGGACACGAGCAGTACTTC. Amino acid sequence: CASSVGRGHEQYF.

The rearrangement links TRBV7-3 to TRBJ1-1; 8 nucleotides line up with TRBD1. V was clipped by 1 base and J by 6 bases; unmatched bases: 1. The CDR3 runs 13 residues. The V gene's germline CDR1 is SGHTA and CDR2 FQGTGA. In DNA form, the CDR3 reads TGTGCCAGCAGCTTAAGGGACAGGTCTGAAGCTTTCTTT. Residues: CASSLRDRSEAFF. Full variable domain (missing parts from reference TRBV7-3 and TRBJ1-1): GAGVSQTPSNKVTEKGKYVELRCDPISGHTALYWYRQSLGQGPEFLIYFQGTGAADDSGLPNDRFFAVRPEGSVSTLKIQRTERGDSAVYLCASSLRDRSEAFFGQGTRLTVV.